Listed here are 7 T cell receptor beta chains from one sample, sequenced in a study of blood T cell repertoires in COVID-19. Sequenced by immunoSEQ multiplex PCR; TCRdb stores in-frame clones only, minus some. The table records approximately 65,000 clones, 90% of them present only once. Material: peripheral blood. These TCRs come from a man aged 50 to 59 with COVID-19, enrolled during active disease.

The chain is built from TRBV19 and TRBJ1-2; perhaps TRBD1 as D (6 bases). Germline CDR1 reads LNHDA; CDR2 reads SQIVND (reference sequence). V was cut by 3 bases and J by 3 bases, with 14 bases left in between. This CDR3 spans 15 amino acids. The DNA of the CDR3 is TGTGCCAGTAGTATTTCTGCAGGGGTTGACTATGGCTACACCTTC. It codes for CASSISAGVDYGYTF.

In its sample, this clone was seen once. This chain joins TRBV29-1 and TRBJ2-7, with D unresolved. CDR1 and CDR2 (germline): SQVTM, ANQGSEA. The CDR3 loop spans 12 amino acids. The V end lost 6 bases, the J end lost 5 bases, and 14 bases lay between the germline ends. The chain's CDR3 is CSVLDGQDEQYF. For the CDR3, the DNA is TGCAGCGTGCTCGATGGTCAGGACGAGCAGTACTTC.

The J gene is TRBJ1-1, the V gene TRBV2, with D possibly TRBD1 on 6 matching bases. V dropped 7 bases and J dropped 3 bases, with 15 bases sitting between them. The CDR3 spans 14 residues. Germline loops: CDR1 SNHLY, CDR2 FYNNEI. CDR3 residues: CASTVQGGDTEAFF. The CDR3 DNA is TGTGCCAGCACCGTACAGGGAGGGGACACTGAAGCTTTCTTT. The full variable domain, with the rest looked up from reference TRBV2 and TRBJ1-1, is EPEVTQTPSHQVTQMGQEVILRCVPISNHLYFYWYRQILGQKVEFLVSFYNNEISEKSEIFDDQFSVERPDGSNFTLKIRSTKLEDSAMYFCASTVQGGDTEAFFGQGTRLTVV.

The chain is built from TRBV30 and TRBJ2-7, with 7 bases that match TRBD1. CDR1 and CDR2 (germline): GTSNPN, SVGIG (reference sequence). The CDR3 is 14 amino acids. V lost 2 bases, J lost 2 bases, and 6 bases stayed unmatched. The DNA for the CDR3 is TGTGCCTGGAGTCAAGATGGGACAGCCTACGAGCAGTACTTC. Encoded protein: CAWSQDGTAYEQYF.

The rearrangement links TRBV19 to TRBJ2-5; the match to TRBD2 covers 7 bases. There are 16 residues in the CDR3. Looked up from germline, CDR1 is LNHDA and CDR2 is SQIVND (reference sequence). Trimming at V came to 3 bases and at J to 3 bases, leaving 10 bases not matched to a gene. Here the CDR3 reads CASSINPGGGKETQYF. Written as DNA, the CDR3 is TGTGCCAGTAGTATCAATCCGGGAGGTGGTAAAGAGACCCAGTACTTC.

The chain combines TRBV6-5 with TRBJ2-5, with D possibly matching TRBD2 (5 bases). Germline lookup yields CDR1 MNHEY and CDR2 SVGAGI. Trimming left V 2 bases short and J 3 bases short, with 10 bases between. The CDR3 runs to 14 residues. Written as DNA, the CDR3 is TGTGCCAGCAGTTACACCGGGGTGGAAGAGACCCAGTACTTC. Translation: CASSYTGVEETQYF.

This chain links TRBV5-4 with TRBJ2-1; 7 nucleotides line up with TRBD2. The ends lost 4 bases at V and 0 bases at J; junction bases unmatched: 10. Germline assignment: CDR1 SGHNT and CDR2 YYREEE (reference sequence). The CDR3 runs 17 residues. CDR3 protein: CASSPFAGEISYNEQFF. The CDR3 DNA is TGTGCCAGCAGCCCGTTTGCGGGGGAGATCTCCTACAATGAGCAGTTCTTC. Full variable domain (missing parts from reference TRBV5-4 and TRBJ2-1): ETGVTQSPTHLIKTRGQQVTLRCSSQSGHNTVSWYQQALGQGPQFIFQYYREEENGRGNFPPRFSGLQFPNYSSELNVNALELDDSALYLCASSPFAGEISYNEQFFGPGTRLTVL.